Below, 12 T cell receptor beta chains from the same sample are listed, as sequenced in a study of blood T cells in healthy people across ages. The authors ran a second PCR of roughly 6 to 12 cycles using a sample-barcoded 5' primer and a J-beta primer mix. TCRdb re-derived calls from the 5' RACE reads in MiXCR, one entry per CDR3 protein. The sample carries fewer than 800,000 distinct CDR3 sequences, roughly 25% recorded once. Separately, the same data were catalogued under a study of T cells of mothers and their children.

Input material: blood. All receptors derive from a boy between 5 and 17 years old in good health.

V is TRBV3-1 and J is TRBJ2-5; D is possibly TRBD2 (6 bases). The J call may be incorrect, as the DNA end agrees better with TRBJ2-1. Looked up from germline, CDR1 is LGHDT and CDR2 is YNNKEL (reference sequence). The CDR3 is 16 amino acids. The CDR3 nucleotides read TGTGCCAGCAGCCCCTCGACGGGGGAGCTTTGGAATGAGCAGTTCTTC. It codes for CASSPSTGELWNEQFF.

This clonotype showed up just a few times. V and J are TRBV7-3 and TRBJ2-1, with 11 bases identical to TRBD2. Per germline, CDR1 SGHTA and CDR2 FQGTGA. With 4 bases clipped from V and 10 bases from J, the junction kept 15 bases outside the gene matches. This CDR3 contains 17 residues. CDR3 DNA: TGTGCCAGCAGCTCCCCCCCCGGGACTAGCGGAATGCTGGAGCAGTTCTTC. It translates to CASSSPPGTSGMLEQFF.

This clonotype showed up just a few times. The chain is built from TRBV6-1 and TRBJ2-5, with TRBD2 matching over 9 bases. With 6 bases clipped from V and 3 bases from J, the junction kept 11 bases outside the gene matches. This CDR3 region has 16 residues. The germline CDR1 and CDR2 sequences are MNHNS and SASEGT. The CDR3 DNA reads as TGTGCCAGCAGGCCGTTAGCGGGAGCTCCAAAAGAGACCCAGTACTTC. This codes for CASRPLAGAPKETQYF.

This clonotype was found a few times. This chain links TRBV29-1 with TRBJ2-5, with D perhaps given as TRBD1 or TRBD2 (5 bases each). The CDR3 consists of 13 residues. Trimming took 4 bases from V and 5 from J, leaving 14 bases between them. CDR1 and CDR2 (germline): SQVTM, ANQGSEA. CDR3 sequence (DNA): TGCAGCGTTGGAGGGGTTCTTAGGGAGACCCAGTACTTC. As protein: CSVGGVLRETQYF.

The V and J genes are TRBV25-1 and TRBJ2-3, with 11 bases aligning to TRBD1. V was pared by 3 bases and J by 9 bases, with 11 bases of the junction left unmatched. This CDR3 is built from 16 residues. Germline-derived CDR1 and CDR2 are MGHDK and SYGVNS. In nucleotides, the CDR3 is TGTGCCAGCAGTGAGTGGGGACAGGGGGGGACCGGGACGCAGTATTTT. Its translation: CASSEWGQGGTGTQYF.

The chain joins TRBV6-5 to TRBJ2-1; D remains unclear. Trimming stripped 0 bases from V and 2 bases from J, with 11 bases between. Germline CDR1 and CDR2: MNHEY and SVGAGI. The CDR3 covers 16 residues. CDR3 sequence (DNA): TGTGCCAGCAGTTACTCGTCTAGTGCTCCCTACAATGAGCAGTTCTTC. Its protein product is CASSYSSSAPYNEQFF.

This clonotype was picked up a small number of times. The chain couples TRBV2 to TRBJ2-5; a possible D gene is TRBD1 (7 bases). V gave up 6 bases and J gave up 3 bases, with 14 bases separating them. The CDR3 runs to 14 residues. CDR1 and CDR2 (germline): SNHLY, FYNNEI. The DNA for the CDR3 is TGTGCCAGCAGCGACACAGGGGAGGAAGAGACCCAGTACTTC. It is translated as CASSDTGEEETQYF.

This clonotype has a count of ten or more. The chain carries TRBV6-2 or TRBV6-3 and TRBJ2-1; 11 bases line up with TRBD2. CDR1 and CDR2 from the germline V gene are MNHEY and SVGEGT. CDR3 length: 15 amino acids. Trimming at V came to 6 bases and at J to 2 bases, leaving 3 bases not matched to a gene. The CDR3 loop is CASSPGLAAYNEQFF. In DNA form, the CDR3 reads TGTGCCAGCAGCCCGGGACTAGCGGCCTACAATGAGCAGTTCTTC.

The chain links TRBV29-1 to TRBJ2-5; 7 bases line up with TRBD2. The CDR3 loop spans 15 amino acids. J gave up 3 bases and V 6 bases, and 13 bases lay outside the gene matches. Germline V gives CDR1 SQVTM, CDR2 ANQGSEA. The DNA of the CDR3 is TGCAGCGTGCGGGACCCGGGACTACAAAAAGAGACCCAGTACTTC. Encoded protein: CSVRDPGLQKETQYF.

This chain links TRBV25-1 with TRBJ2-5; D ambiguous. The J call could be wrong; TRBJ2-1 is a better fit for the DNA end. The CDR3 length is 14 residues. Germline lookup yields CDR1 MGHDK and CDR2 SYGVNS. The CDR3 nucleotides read TGTGCCAGCAGTGAAAGTTCAGATCACAATGAGCAGTTCTTC. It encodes CASSESSDHNEQFF.

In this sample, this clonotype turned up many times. CDR3 nucleotide sequence: TGCGCCAGCAGCTTGGGCGGGACAGGGCAAGAGACCCAGTACTTC. Its translation is CASSLGGTGQETQYF. The genes are TRBV5-1 and TRBJ2-5, with 9 bases matching TRBD1. CDR1 is SGHRS, CDR2 YFSETQ, per germline. The CDR3 contains 15 residues. V shed 0 bases and J 2 bases; nucleotides not matched to a gene: 2.

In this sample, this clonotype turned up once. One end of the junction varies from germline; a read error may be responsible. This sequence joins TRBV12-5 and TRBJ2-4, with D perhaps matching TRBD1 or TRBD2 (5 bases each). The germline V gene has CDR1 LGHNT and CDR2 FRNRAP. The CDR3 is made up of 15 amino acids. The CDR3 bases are TGTGCTAGTGGTTTGTCTGGGGGTGCCAGAAACATTCAGTACTTC. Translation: CASGLSGGARNIQYF.